The following is a T cell receptor (beta chain) sequence with its context. The antigen remains unidentified. This record comes from a study of T cell responses to AZD1222 COVID-19 vaccine. The wider study: Second-dose recipients at about 4 or about 12 weeks were treated as one pooled group. Findings and caveats of the study: Most donors were white British and more were female, and clonal diversity was possibly underestimated.

V lost 6 bases to trimming and J lost 4 bases, with 19 bases between them. The CDR3 is made up of 16 amino acids. Per the germline V gene, CDR1 is LNHDA and CDR2 is SQIVND (reference sequence). The repertoire was sequenced with immunoSEQ multiplex PCR; TCRdb's copy has only in-frame clones and lacks some. The sample contains 90,000 or so clones, around nine tenths of which appear only once. Sequenced here: peripheral blood, sampled on day 0 of AZD1222 vaccination. This sequence was found in an adult in good health. The V and J genes are TRBV19 and TRBJ2-1, with D possibly matching TRBD1 (6 bases). The CDR3 DNA follows: TGTGCCAGTAGCCCACAGGGACACTTCTTTTACAATGAGCAGTTCTTC. It translates to CASSPQGHFFYNEQFF. The full variable domain, rest sourced from reference TRBV19 and TRBJ2-1, is DGGITQSPKYLFRKEGQNVTLSCEQNLNHDAMYWYRQDPGQGLRLIYYSQIVNDFQKGDIAEGYSVSREKKESFPLTVTSAQKNPTAFYLCASSPQGHFFYNEQFFGPGTRLTVL.